This passage covers 9 T cell receptor beta chains from one sample sequenced in a study of control samples from healthy donors and cancer patients. Libraries were prepared by immunoSEQ multiplex PCR; TCRdb keeps only in-frame clonotypes and omits some of them. The table shows 150,000 to 200,000 clones, with 88% occurring only once. What was sequenced was blood. The receptors derive from a man in his late teens or twenties in good health.

In its sample, this clone was seen once. The chain combines TRBV11-2 with TRBJ1-4, with a weak D call TRBD1 (6 bases). Germline V CDR1 and CDR2: SGHAT, FQNNGV. V shed 0 bases and J shed 7 bases, with 15 bases lying between them. This CDR3 comprises 16 residues. The CDR3 DNA is TGTGCCAGCAGCTTAGATCGAGACAGGAGGACTGAAAAACTGTTTTTT. Its protein product is CASSLDRDRRTEKLFF.

Written as DNA, the CDR3 is TGTGCCAGCAGCACAGCGGGGGCAGGACAGCCCCAGCATTTT. This gives the protein CASSTAGAGQPQHF. V and J are TRBV7-6 and TRBJ1-5, with a tentative D call TRBD1 (6 bases). The V end was cut by 5 bases, the J end by 7 bases, with 15 bases between. The CDR3 consists of 14 residues. CDR1 SGHVS and CDR2 FNYEAQ come from the germline V gene.

CDR3 in DNA: TGTGCCAGCAGCTTAGATGACTATGGCTACACCTTC. This gives the protein CASSLDDYGYTF. The chain is built from TRBV7-9 and TRBJ1-2; D unresolved. Looked up from germline, CDR1 is SEHNR and CDR2 is FQNEAQ (reference sequence). The CDR3 totals 12 residues. The V and J ends lost 1 base and 3 bases respectively, with 3 bases between them.

This chain connects TRBV6-2 or TRBV6-3 to TRBJ1-5; 8 nucleotides line up with TRBD1. CDR3 length equals 14 residues. V gave up 4 bases and J gave up 5 bases; unmatched junction bases: 4. The germline gives CDR1 MNHEY, CDR2 SVGEGT. The CDR3 DNA reads as TGTGCCAGCAGTTGGACAGGGTTTTATCAGCCCCAGCATTTT. It codes for CASSWTGFYQPQHF.

This clone has more than one count but fewer than ten. The chain employs TRBV3-1 (or the pseudogene TRBV3-2) and TRBJ2-7; D gene ambiguous. The CDR3 is 12 residues long. V was shortened by 3 bases and J by 5 bases, with 8 bases between the two germline ends. The germline V gene encodes CDR1 LGHDT and CDR2 YNNKEL (reference sequence). The CDR3 sequence: CASSQLAHEQYF. CDR3 in DNA: TGTGCCAGCAGCCAGCTGGCCCACGAGCAGTACTTC.

This chain connects TRBV5-5 to TRBJ1-2; D not resolved. V lost 4 bases, J lost 4 bases, and 11 bases lay in between. CDR3 size: 13 residues. The germline gives CDR1 SGHKS, CDR2 YYEKEE (reference sequence). CDR3 protein: CASSPTPSYGYTF. The CDR3 DNA is TGTGCCAGCAGCCCGACACCTTCCTATGGCTACACCTTC.

The chain links TRBV30 to TRBJ1-1; the match to TRBD1 covers 9 bases. This CDR3 has 15 amino acids. The ends lost 1 base at V and 1 base at J; junction bases unmatched: 4. CDR1 and CDR2 (germline): GTSNPN, SVGIG (reference sequence). CDR3 in amino acids: CAWSDPGQGNTEAFF. The CDR3 DNA is TGTGCCTGGAGTGACCCGGGACAGGGGAACACTGAAGCTTTCTTT.

The gene calls are TRBV5-1 and TRBJ1-1; D is unclear. Trimming left V 5 bases short and J 5 bases short, with 19 bases between. Germline CDR1 is SGHRS and CDR2 is YFSETQ. The CDR3 is 15 amino acids. This chain's CDR3 is CASRINWEPGTEAFF. The DNA for the CDR3 is TGCGCCAGCAGAATCAATTGGGAACCGGGGACTGAAGCTTTCTTT.

The chain has TRBV3-1 (or the pseudogene TRBV3-2) and TRBJ2-7; the D gene could be TRBD1 or TRBD2 (6 bases each). The germline V gene encodes CDR1 LGHDT and CDR2 YNNKEL (reference sequence). Trimming removed 0 bases from V and 4 bases from J, with 22 bases in between. This CDR3 region has 18 residues. The CDR3 loop is CASSQEQGVGGERYEQYF. Here the CDR3 DNA reads TGTGCCAGCAGCCAAGAACAGGGAGTTGGCGGGGAGAGATACGAGCAGTACTTC.